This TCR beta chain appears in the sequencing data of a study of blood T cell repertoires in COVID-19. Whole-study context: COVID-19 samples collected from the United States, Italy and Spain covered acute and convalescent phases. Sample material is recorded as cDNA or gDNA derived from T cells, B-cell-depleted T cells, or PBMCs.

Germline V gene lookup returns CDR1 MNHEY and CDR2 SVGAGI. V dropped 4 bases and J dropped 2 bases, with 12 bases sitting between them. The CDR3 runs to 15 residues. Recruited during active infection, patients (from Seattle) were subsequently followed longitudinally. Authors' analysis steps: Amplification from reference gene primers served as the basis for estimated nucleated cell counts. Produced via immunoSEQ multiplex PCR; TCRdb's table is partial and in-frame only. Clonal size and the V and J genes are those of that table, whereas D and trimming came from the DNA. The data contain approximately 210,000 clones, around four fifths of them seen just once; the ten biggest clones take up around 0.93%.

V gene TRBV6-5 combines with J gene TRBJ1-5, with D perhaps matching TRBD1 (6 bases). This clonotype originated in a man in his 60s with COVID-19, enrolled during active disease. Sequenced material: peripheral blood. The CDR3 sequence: CASSSQGSGNQPQHF. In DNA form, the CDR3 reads TGTGCCAGCAGTTCACAGGGTTCGGGCAATCAGCCCCAGCATTTT.